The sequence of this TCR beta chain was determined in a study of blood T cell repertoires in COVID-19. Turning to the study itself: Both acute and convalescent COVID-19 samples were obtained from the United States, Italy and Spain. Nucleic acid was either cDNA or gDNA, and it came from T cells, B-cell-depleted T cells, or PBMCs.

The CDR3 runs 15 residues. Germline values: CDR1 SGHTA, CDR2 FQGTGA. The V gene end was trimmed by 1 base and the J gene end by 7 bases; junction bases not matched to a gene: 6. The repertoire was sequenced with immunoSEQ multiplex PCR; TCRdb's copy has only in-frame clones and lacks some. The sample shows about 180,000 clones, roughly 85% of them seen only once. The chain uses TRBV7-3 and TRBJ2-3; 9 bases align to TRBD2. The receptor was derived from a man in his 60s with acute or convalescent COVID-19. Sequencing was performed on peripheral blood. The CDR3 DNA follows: TGTGCCAGCAGCTTAATGGCGGGAGGGCCATATACGCAGTATTTT. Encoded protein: CASSLMAGGPYTQYF.